This record concerns one T cell receptor beta chain sequence. Its antigen is unidentified. Treatment noted: oral pan-JAK inhibitor, 5-10 mg twice daily. Investigators isolated RNA and reverse transcribed it into cDNA to act as the sequencing template. Profiled with immunoSEQ multiplex PCR; TCRdb holds only in-frame clones, not every one. Altogether under 200,000 clones are present, roughly 60% being singletons, with the ten largest covering approximately 15%. The CDR3 totals 12 residues. From germline, CDR1 is SQVTM and CDR2 ANQGSEA. J gave up 4 bases and V 6 bases, and 2 bases lay outside the gene matches. These data are taken from a study of CD8+ T cells in alopecia areata. Findings of the study overall: Tofacitinib delivered significant drops in scalp clonality and in expanded CD8+ clones among the top 100.

The rearrangement uses TRBV29-1 and TRBJ1-2; 10 positions match TRBD1. This TCR was sampled from a human donor with alopecia areata. The material sequenced was CD4+ T cells sorted from blood, taken at week 24, from a patient treated with tofacitinib. In DNA form, the CDR3 reads TGCAGCGTGGGACAGGGGTTCTATGGCTACACCTTC. This gives the protein CSVGQGFYGYTF. Drawing the rest from reference TRBV29-1 and TRBJ1-2, the complete variable domain is SAVISQKPSRDICQRGTSLTIQCQVDSQVTMMFWYRQQPGQSLTLIATANQGSEATYESGFVIDKFPISRPNLTFSTLTVSNMSPEDSSIYLCSVGQGFYGYTFGSGTRLTVV.